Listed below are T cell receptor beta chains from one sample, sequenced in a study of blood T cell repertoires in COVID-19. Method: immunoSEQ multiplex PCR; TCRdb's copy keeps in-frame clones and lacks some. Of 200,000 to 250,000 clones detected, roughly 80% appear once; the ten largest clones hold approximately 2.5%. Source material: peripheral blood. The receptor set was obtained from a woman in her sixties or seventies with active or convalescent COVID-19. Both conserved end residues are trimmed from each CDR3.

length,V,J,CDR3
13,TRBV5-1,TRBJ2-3,ASSLRTSGGDTQY
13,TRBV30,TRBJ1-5,AWSGSGTADQPQH
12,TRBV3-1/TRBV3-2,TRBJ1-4,ASSRQGTNEKLF
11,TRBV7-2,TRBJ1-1,ASSQDWNTEAF
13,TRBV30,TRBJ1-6,AWSVLPVGNSPLH
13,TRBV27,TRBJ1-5,ASSKDTGGNQPQH
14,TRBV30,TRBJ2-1,AWSGLAGSSYNEQF
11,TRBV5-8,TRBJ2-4,ASSLGPSTSGY
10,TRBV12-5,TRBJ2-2,ASGRDTGELF
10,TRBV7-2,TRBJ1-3,ASSPIGETIY
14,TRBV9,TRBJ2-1,ASSADSGRLVREQF
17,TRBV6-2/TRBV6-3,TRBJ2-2,ASSGLDSGVEVHTGELF
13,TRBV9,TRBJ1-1,ASSVYGGAGTEAF
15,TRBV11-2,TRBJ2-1,ASSLSGLAGAYNEQF
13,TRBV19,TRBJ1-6,ASSIGHQTGSPLH
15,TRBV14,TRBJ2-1,ASSQGLGTGAYNEQF
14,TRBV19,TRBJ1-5,ASMGLTGEKRQPQH
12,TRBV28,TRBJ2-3,AAFGQGRPDTQY
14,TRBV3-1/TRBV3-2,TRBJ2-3,ASSRPLRGRTDTQY
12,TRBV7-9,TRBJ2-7,ASSLLAETYEQY
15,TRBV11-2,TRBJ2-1,ASSLEGLAEGGNEQF
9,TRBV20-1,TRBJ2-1,SASRGVEQF
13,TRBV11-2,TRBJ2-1,ASSRTGSDYNEQF
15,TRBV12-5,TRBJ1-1,ASGLGTTEAGDTEAF
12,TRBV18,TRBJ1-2,ASSPTGYVDGYT
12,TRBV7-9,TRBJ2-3,ASSSGGYTDTQY
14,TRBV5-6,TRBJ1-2,ASSLKQGPPLNGYT